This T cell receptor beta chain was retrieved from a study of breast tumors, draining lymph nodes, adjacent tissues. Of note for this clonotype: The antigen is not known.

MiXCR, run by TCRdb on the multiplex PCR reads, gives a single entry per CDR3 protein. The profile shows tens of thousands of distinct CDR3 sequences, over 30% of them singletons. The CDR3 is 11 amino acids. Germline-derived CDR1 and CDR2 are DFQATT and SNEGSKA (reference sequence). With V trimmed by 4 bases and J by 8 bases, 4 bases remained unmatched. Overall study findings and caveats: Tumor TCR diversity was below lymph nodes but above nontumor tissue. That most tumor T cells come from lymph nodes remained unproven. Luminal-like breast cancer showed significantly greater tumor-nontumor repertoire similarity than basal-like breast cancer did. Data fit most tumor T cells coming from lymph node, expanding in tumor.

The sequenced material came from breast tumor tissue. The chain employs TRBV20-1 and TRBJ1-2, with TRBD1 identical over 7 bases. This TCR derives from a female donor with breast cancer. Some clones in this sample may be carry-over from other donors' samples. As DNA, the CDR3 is TGCAGTGCTACCCAGGGGGGAGGCTACACCTTC. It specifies CSATQGGGYTF.